The source of this T cell receptor beta chain is a study of shared clonotypes between healthy human individuals. As regards this clone: The antigen is undetermined.

The data were produced by immunoSEQ multiplex PCR, yet TCRdb's version contains in-frame clones alone and is incomplete. The data contain about 1.5 million clones, roughly 98% of them seen just once; the ten biggest clones take up roughly 0.42%. Looked up from germline, CDR1 is MDHEN and CDR2 is SYDVKM. The CDR3 runs to 14 residues. V lost 4 bases and J lost 6; bases outside the gene matches: 3. The donors were adults (healthy and HIV-negative) with no recent acute infections or vaccinations. Overall study findings and caveats: Measured sharing among donors was expected to vary with sequencing depth. Larger estimated richness was generally recorded for naive subsets relative to memory subsets. Sampling was confined to blood; repertoires within tissues likely differ.

Sample: naive CD4+ T cells sorted from blood. This sample's subset: CD45RA+ positively selected. The V call is TRBV28, the J call TRBJ2-1; 10 bases line up with TRBD2. The source is a man aged 25 to 40 in good health. The CDR3 sequence: CASSSSGRANEQFF. CDR3 coding DNA: TGTGCCAGCAGTTCGAGCGGGAGGGCCAATGAGCAGTTCTTC. Complete variable domain (other parts from reference TRBV28 and TRBJ2-1): DVKVTQSSRYLVKRTGEKVFLECVQDMDHENMFWYRQDPGLGLRLIYFSYDVKMKEKGDIPEGYSVSREKKERFSLILESASTNQTSMYLCASSSSGRANEQFFGPGTRLTVL.